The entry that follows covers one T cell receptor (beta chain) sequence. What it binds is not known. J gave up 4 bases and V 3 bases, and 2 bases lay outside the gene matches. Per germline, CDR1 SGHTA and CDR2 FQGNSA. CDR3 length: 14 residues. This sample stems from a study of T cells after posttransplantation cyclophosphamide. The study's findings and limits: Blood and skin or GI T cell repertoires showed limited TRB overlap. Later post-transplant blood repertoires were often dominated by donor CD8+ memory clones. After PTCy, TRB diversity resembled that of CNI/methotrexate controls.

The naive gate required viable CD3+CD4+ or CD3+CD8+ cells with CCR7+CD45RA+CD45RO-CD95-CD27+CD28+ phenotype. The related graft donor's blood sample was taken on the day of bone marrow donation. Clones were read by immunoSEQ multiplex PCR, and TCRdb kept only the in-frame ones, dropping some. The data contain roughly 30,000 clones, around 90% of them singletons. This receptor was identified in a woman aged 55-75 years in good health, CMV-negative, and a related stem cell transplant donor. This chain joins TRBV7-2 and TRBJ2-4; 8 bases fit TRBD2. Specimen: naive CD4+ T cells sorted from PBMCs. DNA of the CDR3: TGTGCCAGCAGCTTTGGCGGGGGGAAAAACATTCAGTACTTC. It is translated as CASSFGGGKNIQYF.